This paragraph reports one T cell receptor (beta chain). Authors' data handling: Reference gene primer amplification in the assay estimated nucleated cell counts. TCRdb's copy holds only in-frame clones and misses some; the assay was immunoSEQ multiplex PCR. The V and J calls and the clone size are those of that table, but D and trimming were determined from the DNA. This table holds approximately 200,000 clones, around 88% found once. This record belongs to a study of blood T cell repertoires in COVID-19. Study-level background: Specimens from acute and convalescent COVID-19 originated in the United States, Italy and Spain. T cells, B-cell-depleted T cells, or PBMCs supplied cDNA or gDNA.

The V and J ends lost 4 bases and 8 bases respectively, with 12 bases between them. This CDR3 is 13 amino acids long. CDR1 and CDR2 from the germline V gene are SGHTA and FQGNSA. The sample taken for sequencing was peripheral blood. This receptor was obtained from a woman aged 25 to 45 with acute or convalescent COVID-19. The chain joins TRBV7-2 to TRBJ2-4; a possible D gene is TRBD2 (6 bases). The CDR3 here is CASSWEREDIQYF. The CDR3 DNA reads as TGTGCCAGCAGCTGGGAGAGGGAGGACATTCAGTACTTC.